This TCR beta chain was sequenced for a study of blood T cell repertoires in COVID-19. Assay: immunoSEQ multiplex PCR; the TCRdb copy retains only in-frame clones and omits some. The repertoire holds roughly 250,000 clones, with approximately 91% as singletons. V was pared by 2 bases and J by 3 bases, with 4 bases of the junction left unmatched. The V gene's germline CDR1 is MNHNY and CDR2 SVGAGI (reference sequence). CDR3 length: 14 residues. The specimen was PBMCs or T cells enriched from blood (not recorded which). This rearrangement joins TRBV6-6 to TRBJ2-7; 7 bases line up with TRBD1. The sequence derives from a woman aged 40 to 49 with acute COVID-19. CDR3 sequence reads: CASSYGGQHYEQYF. DNA for the CDR3: TGTGCCAGCAGTTACGGGGGACAGCACTACGAGCAGTACTTC.